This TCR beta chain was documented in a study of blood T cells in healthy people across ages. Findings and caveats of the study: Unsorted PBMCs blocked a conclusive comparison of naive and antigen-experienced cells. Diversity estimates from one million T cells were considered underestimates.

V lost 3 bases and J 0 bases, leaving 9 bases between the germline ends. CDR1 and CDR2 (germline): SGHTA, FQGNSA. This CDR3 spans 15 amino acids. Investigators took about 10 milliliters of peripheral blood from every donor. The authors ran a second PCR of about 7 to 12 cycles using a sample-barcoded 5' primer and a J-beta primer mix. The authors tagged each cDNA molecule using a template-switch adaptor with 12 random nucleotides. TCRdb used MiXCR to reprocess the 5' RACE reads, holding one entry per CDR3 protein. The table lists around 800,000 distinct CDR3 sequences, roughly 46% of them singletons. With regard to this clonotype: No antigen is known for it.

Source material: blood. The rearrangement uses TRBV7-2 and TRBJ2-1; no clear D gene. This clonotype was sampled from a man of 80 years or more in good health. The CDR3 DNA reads TGTGCCAGCAGCTTCCAGCCCATCTCCTACAATGAGCAGTTCTTC. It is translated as CASSFQPISYNEQFF.